This T cell receptor (beta chain) was sequenced in a study of CD8 T cells in ankylosing spondylitis. The study's findings and limits: Before this, some motif variants had been reported in reactive arthritis synovial fluid and blood. What appeared characteristic of ankylosing spondylitis blood was a TCR beta motif of eight highly homologous variants. The clones that were linked to disease were reported to be significantly enriched in matched synovial fluid samples from ankylosing spondylitis patients. Clones linked to the disease showed a CD8+ phenotype. They occurred at relatively low frequencies in peripheral blood.

Quantitative barcoded 5'-RACE was used to prepare TCR beta libraries. MiXCR, run by TCRdb on the 5' RACE reads, gives a single entry per CDR3 protein. The data contain 700,000 to 850,000 distinct CDR3 sequences, 10% to 15% of them seen just once; the ten biggest clones take up about 0.5%. As concerns this clonotype: The target antigen is unknown.

The V and J ends lost 2 bases and 3 bases respectively, with 9 bases between them. Germline V gene sequence: CDR1 SGHDT, CDR2 YYEEEE. The CDR3 contains 13 residues. The genes are TRBV5-6 and TRBJ2-7; no definite D call. Source material: blood, either unsorted or a sorted T cell fraction (not recorded which). This clonotype was sampled from a male donor with ankylosing spondylitis. CDR3 in DNA: TGTGCCAGCAGCTTTGGGTACATCTACGAGCAGTACTTC. Amino acid sequence: CASSFGYIYEQYF.